Following are 30 T cell receptor beta chains from one sample sequenced in a study of blood T cell repertoires in COVID-19. Clones were sequenced by immunoSEQ multiplex PCR, and TCRdb holds only the in-frame ones, with some missing. Of more than 85,000 clones listed, approximately 88% are singletons. The sequencing sample was made of peripheral blood. The receptors were sampled from a woman between 70 and 85 years old with acute or convalescent COVID-19.

The chain joins TRBV3-1 (or the pseudogene TRBV3-2) to TRBJ1-3; D is unclear. Trimming left V 4 bases short and J 1 base short, with 23 bases between. This CDR3 spans 19 amino acids. CDR1 and CDR2 (germline): LGHDT, YNNKEL (reference sequence). The CDR3 is CASSLLATSLRSSGNTIYF. CDR3 in DNA: TGTGCCAGCAGCCTGTTAGCGACTAGCCTCAGGAGTTCTGGAAACACCATATATTTT.

V is TRBV19 and J is TRBJ1-2; TRBD1 aligns across 7 bases. The CDR3 covers 15 residues. The V segment lost 5 bases and the J segment 4 bases; nucleotides outside the gene matches: 10. Per the germline V gene, CDR1 is LNHDA and CDR2 is SQIVND (reference sequence). DNA for the CDR3: TGTGCCAGTAGTCTACGAGGGACAGCCATCTATGGCTACACCTTC. Translation gives CASSLRGTAIYGYTF.

The chain combines TRBV29-1 with TRBJ1-1; 12 nucleotides agree with TRBD1. In germline, CDR1 is SQVTM, CDR2 ANQGSEA. The CDR3 contains 15 residues. The V and J ends lost 5 bases and 5 bases, in that order; junction bases with no gene match: 9. The CDR3 loop reads CSVRPGQGAITEAFF. The CDR3 DNA reads as TGCAGCGTTAGACCGGGACAGGGGGCGATAACTGAAGCTTTCTTT.

This clone was detected only once. J is TRBJ1-3 and V is TRBV14, with TRBD1 matching 7 bases. CDR3 length: 15 residues. Germline CDR1 SGHDN, CDR2 FVKESK. The J segment lost 2 bases and the V segment lost 4 bases, leaving 5 bases of the junction unmatched. DNA of the CDR3: TGTGCCAGCAGCCGAGACAGGGCGACTGGAAACACCATATATTTT. This sequence encodes CASSRDRATGNTIYF.

This clone has just one count. The chain links TRBV3-1 (or the pseudogene TRBV3-2) to TRBJ1-1; no reliable D call. Germline V CDR1 and CDR2: LGHDT, YNNKEL (reference sequence). V dropped 1 base and J dropped 6 bases, with 15 bases sitting between them. The CDR3 runs to 15 residues. CDR3 nucleotides: TGTGCCAGCAGCCAAGTGATTGGGAGAATCTCTGAAGCTTTCTTT. It yields the protein CASSQVIGRISEAFF.

The J gene is TRBJ1-2, the V gene TRBV19; D is unclear. The CDR3 is made up of 12 amino acids. The germline gives CDR1 LNHDA, CDR2 SQIVND (reference sequence). Trimming took 5 bases from V and 6 from J, leaving 10 bases between them. The CDR3 sequence: CASSSRFHGYTF. In DNA, the CDR3 is TGTGCCAGTAGTTCCAGATTCCATGGCTACACCTTC.

V usage is TRBV20-1 and J usage is TRBJ1-6, with D unresolved. Trimming left V 3 bases short and J 7 bases short, with 4 bases between. This CDR3 region has 11 residues. Germline CDR1 is DFQATT and CDR2 is SNEGSKA (reference sequence). CDR3 coding DNA: TGCAGTGCTAGCATCAATTCACCCCTCCACTTT. As protein: CSASINSPLHF.

This clone was counted a single time. CDR3 DNA sequence: TGTGCCAGCAGTGAAAAGGGGGGGCAGCCCCAGCATTTT. This codes for CASSEKGGQPQHF. The chain couples TRBV27 to TRBJ1-5; TRBD1 is a possible D gene (6 bases). Germline lookup yields CDR1 MNHEY and CDR2 SMNVEV (reference sequence). The V gene lost 5 bases and the J gene lost 7 bases, with 12 bases spanning the gap. The CDR3 contains 13 residues.

The CDR3 sequence is CASSTKPDRANTEAFF. DNA for the CDR3: TGTGCCAGTAGTACAAAGCCCGACAGGGCGAACACTGAAGCTTTCTTT. This chain uses TRBV19 with TRBJ1-1; TRBD1 matches 7 bases. Germline V gene sequence: CDR1 LNHDA, CDR2 SQIVND (reference sequence). The CDR3 runs 16 residues. V was clipped by 4 bases and J by 1 base; unmatched bases: 9.

The gene calls are TRBV19 and TRBJ2-6; D call uncertain. The CDR3 is 16 residues long. Germline CDR1 reads LNHDA; CDR2 reads SQIVND (reference sequence). Trimming stripped 3 bases from V and 0 bases from J, with 9 bases between. For the CDR3, the DNA is TGTGCCAGTAGTATGAGCGTCTTCTCTGGGGCCAACGTCCTGACTTTC. Its protein is CASSMSVFSGANVLTF.

The chain carries TRBV27 and TRBJ1-3, with unresolved D. In germline, CDR1 is MNHEY, CDR2 SMNVEV (reference sequence). Trimming removed 5 bases at V and 1 base at J, with 9 bases between. The CDR3 is made up of 14 amino acids. The CDR3: CASSLRGSGNTIYF. The CDR3 coding sequence is TGTGCCAGCAGTCTCCGGGGTTCTGGAAACACCATATATTTT.

The chain carries TRBV24-1 and TRBJ2-5; TRBD1 is a possible D gene (6 bases). The length of the CDR3 is 13 residues. Per the germline V gene, CDR1 is KGHDR and CDR2 is SFDVKD. Between the trimmed V and J ends, which lost 4 bases and 3 bases, there was a span of 8 bases. CDR3 residues: CATSETGEETQYF. The CDR3 DNA reads as TGTGCCACCAGTGAGACAGGTGAAGAGACCCAGTACTTC.

The V and J genes are TRBV12-3 or TRBV12-4 and TRBJ2-1, with unresolved D. This CDR3 region has 13 residues. Trimming removed 6 bases from V and 7 bases from J, with 13 bases in between. The CDR3 loop reads CASRLGSQNEQFF. The CDR3 region has the DNA TGTGCCAGCAGGCTGGGCAGTCAGAATGAGCAGTTCTTC.

CDR3 region: CASSDLAGGPETQYF. The CDR3 nucleotides are TGCGCCAGCAGCGACCTAGCGGGGGGGCCGGAGACCCAGTACTTC. The chain combines TRBV5-1 with TRBJ2-5, with 12 bases that match TRBD2. There are 15 residues in the CDR3. CDR1 is SGHRS and CDR2 is YFSETQ in the germline V gene. Trimming took 4 bases from V and 5 from J; bases not matched to a gene: 6.

This chain connects TRBV28 to TRBJ1-2, with 7 bases matching TRBD1. Germline CDR1 and CDR2: MDHEN and SYDVKM. CDR3 length: 15 residues. V shed 5 bases and J 5 bases; nucleotides not matched to a gene: 11. The CDR3 DNA reads TGTGCCAGCAGTGTCACACAGGGGCGCATTTATGGCTACACCTTC. Its translation: CASSVTQGRIYGYTF.

The chain recombines TRBV6-1 with TRBJ1-2, with unresolved D. V was trimmed by 1 base and J by 4 bases, leaving 13 bases between them. Germline V gene sequence: CDR1 MNHNS, CDR2 SASEGT. The CDR3 sequence is 15 residues long. The DNA of the CDR3 is TGTGCCAGCAGTGAAGGTCTAGATCAGCTCTATGGCTACACCTTC. Protein: CASSEGLDQLYGYTF.

The rearrangement uses TRBV6-1 and TRBJ1-5; D possibly corresponds to TRBD1 (5 bases). Between the trimmed V and J ends, which lost 1 base and 7 bases, there was a span of 14 bases. The CDR3 sequence is 15 residues long. From germline, CDR1 is MNHNS and CDR2 SASEGT. CDR3 DNA: TGTGCCAGCAGTGAAGTTATATTGGGGGGACAGCCCCAGCATTTT. Its translation is CASSEVILGGQPQHF.

The rearrangement joins TRBV3-1 (or the pseudogene TRBV3-2) to TRBJ1-1; no clear D gene. Germline V lookup: CDR1 LGHDT, CDR2 YNNKEL (reference sequence). The V gene lost 4 bases and the J gene lost 1 base, with 13 bases spanning the gap. The CDR3 runs 15 residues. The CDR3 DNA reads TGTGCCAGCAGCCCCGCCATCTGGGCGAACACTGAAGCTTTCTTT. Translating gives CASSPAIWANTEAFF.

The chain combines TRBV6-5 with TRBJ2-5, with a weak D call TRBD1 (6 bases). Germline lookup yields CDR1 MNHEY and CDR2 SVGAGI. This CDR3 has 13 residues. V lost 6 bases and J lost 4, with 12 bases in between. The CDR3 region is CASRQTGRETQYF. The CDR3 bases are TGTGCCAGCAGACAGACAGGTCGAGAGACCCAGTACTTC.

The chain has TRBV5-1 and TRBJ2-2; tentative D call: TRBD2 (6 bases). Germline assignment: CDR1 SGHRS and CDR2 YFSETQ. The V end was cut by 0 bases, the J end by 4 bases, with 13 bases between. This CDR3 has 16 amino acids. In DNA, the CDR3 is TGCGCCAGCAGCTTGGTATCTAGCGCCCGCACCGGGGAGCTGTTTTTT. It is translated as CASSLVSSARTGELFF.

V and J are TRBV5-8 and TRBJ2-3; a weak D match, TRBD2 (6 bases). V lost 0 bases and J lost 6, with 14 bases in between. Germline V gene sequence: CDR1 SGHTS, CDR2 YDEGEE. The CDR3 is 15 amino acids. The CDR3 nucleotides read TGTGCCAGCAGCTTGGTTCGACTAGTTTTTGATACGCAGTATTTT. Translating gives CASSLVRLVFDTQYF.

This rearrangement joins TRBV13 to TRBJ2-1; 7 bases are shared with TRBD1. This CDR3 has 18 residues. Germline loops: CDR1 PRHDT, CDR2 FYEKMQ (reference sequence). The V gene end was trimmed by 1 base and the J gene end by 1 base; junction bases not matched to a gene: 10. CDR3 nucleotides: TGTGCCAGCAGCTTAGCCACAATACCGGGACAGTCCTACAATGAGCAGTTCTTC. It is translated as CASSLATIPGQSYNEQFF.

This rearrangement joins TRBV4-2 to TRBJ2-3; 7 nucleotides line up with TRBD2. The CDR3 runs to 14 residues. V shed 4 bases, J shed 3 bases, and the junction held 4 bases outside the gene matches. Germline values: CDR1 LGHNA, CDR2 YNFKEQ. CDR3 region: CASSPRLATDTQYF. The CDR3, as DNA: TGTGCCAGCAGCCCTAGACTAGCAACAGATACGCAGTATTTT.

As regards this clone: The junction does not match germline at one end; this may be a read error. The chain links TRBV29-1 to TRBJ1-5; D perhaps matches TRBD1 (6 bases). The CDR3 runs 12 residues. The germline V gene has CDR1 SQVTM and CDR2 ANQGSEA. This chain's CDR3 is CSVEPGGGAQLF. CDR3 DNA: TGCAGCGTTGAACCTGGTGGGGGGGCGCAACTTTTT.

The CDR3 sequence is CASSPSGRATDTGELFF. In nucleotides, the CDR3 is TGTGCCAGCAGTCCGAGCGGGAGGGCTACCGACACCGGGGAGCTGTTTTTT. The V call is TRBV7-9, the J call TRBJ2-2, with 10 bases lining up with TRBD2. This CDR3 is 17 amino acids long. V shed 6 bases, J shed 3 bases, and the junction held 10 bases outside the gene matches. Germline V gives CDR1 SEHNR, CDR2 FQNEAQ (reference sequence).

This chain joins TRBV7-2 and TRBJ2-1, with a possible D match to TRBD2 (5 bases). The CDR3 sequence is 16 residues long. Trimming stripped 5 bases from V and 0 bases from J, with 14 bases between. Germline lookup yields CDR1 SGHTA and CDR2 FQGNSA. This CDR3 is CASSGEGGSSYNEQFF. CDR3 DNA: TGTGCCAGCAGCGGCGAGGGTGGGAGCTCCTACAATGAGCAGTTCTTC.

The CDR3 DNA reads TGCGCCAGCAGTCACGGACTAGAAAGGTTCAATGAGCAGTTCTTC. This gives the protein CASSHGLERFNEQFF. The chain has TRBV23-1 and TRBJ2-1; 7 bases match TRBD2. TRBV23-1 is sorted into the ORF group, with uncertain function. CDR3 size: 15 residues. V shed 3 bases, J shed 6 bases, and the junction held 8 bases outside the gene matches.

This rearrangement joins TRBV10-1 to TRBJ2-5; possible D gene TRBD1, 5 bases. This CDR3 has 13 residues. V dropped 5 bases and J dropped 2 bases, with 9 bases sitting between them. Germline loops: CDR1 WNHNN, CDR2 SYGVQD (reference sequence). For the CDR3, the DNA is TGCGCCAGCAGTAGGGGTCCACAAGAGACCCAGTACTTC. It translates to CASSRGPQETQYF.

This clone has just one count. The chain employs TRBV5-1 and TRBJ2-1, with 8 bases matching TRBD2. Germline CDR1 is SGHRS and CDR2 is YFSETQ. Unmatched junction bases numbered 3, after V lost 0 bases and J lost 1 base. The length of the CDR3 is 16 residues. The CDR3 DNA sequence: TGCGCCAGCAGCTTGGGTTCGGGGGGGTCCTACAATGAGCAGTTCTTC. It specifies CASSLGSGGSYNEQFF.

The chain is built from TRBV5-1 and TRBJ1-1; no firm D call. Germline V gene sequence: CDR1 SGHRS, CDR2 YFSETQ. There are 15 residues in the CDR3. The V and J ends lost 0 bases and 3 bases respectively, with 12 bases between them. The CDR3 region is CASSLEPGGDTEAFF. The DNA of the CDR3 is TGCGCCAGCAGCTTGGAGCCAGGCGGGGACACTGAAGCTTTCTTT. The full variable domain, rest sourced from reference TRBV5-1 and TRBJ1-1, is KAGVTQTPRYLIKTRGQQVTLSCSPISGHRSVSWYQQTPGQGLQFLFEYFSETQRNKGNFPGRFSGRQFSNSRSEMNVSTLELGDSALYLCASSLEPGGDTEAFFGQGTRLTVV.